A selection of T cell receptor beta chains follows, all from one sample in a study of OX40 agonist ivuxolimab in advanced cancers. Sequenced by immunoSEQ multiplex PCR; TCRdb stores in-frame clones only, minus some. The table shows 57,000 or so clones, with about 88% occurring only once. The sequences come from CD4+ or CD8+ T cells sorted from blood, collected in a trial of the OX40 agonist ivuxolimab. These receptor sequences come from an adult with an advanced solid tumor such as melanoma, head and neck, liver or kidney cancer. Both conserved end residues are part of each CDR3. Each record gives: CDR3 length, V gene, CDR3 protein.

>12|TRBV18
CASSGPNQPQHF
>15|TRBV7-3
CASSSQGARSGELFF
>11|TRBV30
CAWSDRNTIYF
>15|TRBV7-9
CASSLVPVNTGELFF
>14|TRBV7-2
CASSFLGVRETQYF
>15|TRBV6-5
CASKGGGQNTGELFF
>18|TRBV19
CASSAAPGQGYSNQPQHF
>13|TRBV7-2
CASSLSTDREQYF
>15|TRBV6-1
CASFPPRTADSPLHF
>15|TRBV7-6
CASSLAVWGVETQYF